A single TCR beta chain is shown here with its context. Its antigen is not identified. This specimen comes from a study of T cell repertoires in ileal Crohn's disease. Study-wide results and caveats: All patients with clonality above 26.8% had endoscopic recurrence.

Germline CDR1 SGDLS, CDR2 YYNGEE. With V trimmed by 3 bases and J by 2 bases, 13 bases remained unmatched. The CDR3 runs 17 residues. Assay used: immunoSEQ multiplex PCR; TCRdb lists only in-frame clones, some missing. The table lists over 9,000 clones, over 60% of them singletons. Adults with ileal or ileocolonic Crohn's disease and an indication for resection were eligible. This sequence originates from an adult with Crohn's disease. The chain joins TRBV9 to TRBJ2-5; 7 bases align to TRBD2. The specimen sequenced was ileal tissue. CDR3 sequence: CASSALQGSGLQETQYF. CDR3 nucleotides: TGTGCCAGCAGCGCCCTTCAGGGTAGCGGGTTACAAGAGACCCAGTACTTC.